The next 3 T cell receptor beta chains were all read from a single sample in a study of blood T cell repertoires in COVID-19. TCRdb keeps only in-frame clones here, not all; method: immunoSEQ multiplex PCR. The sample includes approximately 200,000 clones, over 80% of them seen just once. Material: PBMCs or T cells enriched from blood (not recorded which). Source of these receptors: a man between 25 and 39 years old who had recovered from COVID-19.

The genes are TRBV27 and TRBJ2-7, with TRBD1 matching 7 bases. The CDR3 is made up of 15 amino acids. Losses at the gene ends were 7 bases for V and 3 bases for J; bases not matched to a gene: 12. Germline CDR1 and CDR2: MNHEY and SMNVEV (reference sequence). The CDR3 loop reads CASNTYRAGGYEQYF. The CDR3 DNA reads as TGTGCCAGCAACACATACCGGGCAGGGGGCTACGAGCAGTACTTC.

The chain joins TRBV11-2 to TRBJ2-7; 7 nucleotides agree with TRBD1. The germline gives CDR1 SGHAT, CDR2 FQNNGV. V lost 4 bases and J lost 5; bases outside the gene matches: 11. The CDR3 contains 15 residues. CDR3 nucleotide sequence: TGTGCCAGCAGCTCCCGTGGTAGGGGGCCCCACGAGCAGTACTTC. This encodes CASSSRGRGPHEQYF.

The chain has TRBV7-6 and TRBJ2-6, with D possibly matching TRBD1 (6 bases). Trimming took 4 bases from V and 4 from J, leaving 20 bases between them. There are 18 residues in the CDR3. The germline V gene encodes CDR1 SGHVS and CDR2 FNYEAQ. In nucleotides, the CDR3 is TGTGCCAGCAGCTCACCGCCGAAAACAGGGAAAGGGGCCAACGTCCTGACTTTC. As protein: CASSSPPKTGKGANVLTF.